The subject of this entry is one T cell receptor (beta chain). Antigen unknown. The sample is drawn from a study of beta chain features in type 1 diabetes. Study-wide context: Cell yields, gender and age were comparable in patients and healthy donors. Study observations and caveats: Since sequencing was performed on cDNA, cells with high TCR expression could be over-represented.

Expressed TCRB transcripts were sequenced because the entire RNA isolate underwent reverse transcription. Measured with immunoSEQ multiplex PCR; TCRdb has only the in-frame clones, and not every one. The table includes 900,000 or so clones, 15% to 20% detected once. This CDR3 region has 11 residues. The V end was cut by 5 bases, the J end by 4 bases, with 5 bases between. Germline V CDR1 and CDR2: MDHEN, SYDVKM. This rearrangement joins TRBV28 to TRBJ2-5; no definite D call. The source is a woman aged 18-30 years in good health. Sequencing was carried out using naive CD4+ T cells from blood. CDR3 in amino acids: CASSDRETQYF. The CDR3 nucleotides are TGTGCCAGCAGTGATCGAGAGACCCAGTACTTC.